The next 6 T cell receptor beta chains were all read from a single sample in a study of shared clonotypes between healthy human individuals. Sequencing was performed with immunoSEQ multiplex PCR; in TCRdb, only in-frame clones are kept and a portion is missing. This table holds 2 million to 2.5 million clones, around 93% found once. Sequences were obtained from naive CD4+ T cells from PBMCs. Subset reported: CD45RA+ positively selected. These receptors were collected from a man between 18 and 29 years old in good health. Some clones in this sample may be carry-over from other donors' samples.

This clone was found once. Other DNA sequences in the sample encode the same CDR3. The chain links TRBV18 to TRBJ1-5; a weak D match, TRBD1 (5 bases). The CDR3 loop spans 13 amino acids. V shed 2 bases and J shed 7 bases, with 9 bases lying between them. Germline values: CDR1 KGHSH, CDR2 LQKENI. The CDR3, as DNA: TGTGCCAGCTCACCAGACAGAGGGCAGCCCCAGCATTTT. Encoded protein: CASSPDRGQPQHF.

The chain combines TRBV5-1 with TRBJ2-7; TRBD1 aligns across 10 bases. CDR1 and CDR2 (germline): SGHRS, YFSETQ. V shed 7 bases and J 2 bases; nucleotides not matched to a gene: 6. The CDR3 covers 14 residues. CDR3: CASQTGTGAYEQYF. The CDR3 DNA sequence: TGCGCCAGCCAAACCGGGACAGGGGCCTACGAGCAGTACTTC.

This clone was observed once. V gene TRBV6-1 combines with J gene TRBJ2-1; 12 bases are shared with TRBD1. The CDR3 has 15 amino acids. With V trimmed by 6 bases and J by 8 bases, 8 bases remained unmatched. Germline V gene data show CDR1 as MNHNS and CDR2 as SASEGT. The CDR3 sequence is CASRYGTGGNHEQFF. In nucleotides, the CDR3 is TGTGCCAGCAGGTACGGGACAGGGGGCAACCATGAGCAGTTCTTC.

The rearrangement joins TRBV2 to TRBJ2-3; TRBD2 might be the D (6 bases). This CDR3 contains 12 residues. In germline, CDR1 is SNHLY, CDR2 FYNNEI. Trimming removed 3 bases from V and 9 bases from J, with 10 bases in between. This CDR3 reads CASSDWRATQYF. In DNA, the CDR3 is TGTGCCAGCAGTGATTGGAGGGCGACGCAGTATTTT.

CDR3 nucleotides: TGTGCCAGCAGCCCCGGAAGGACCCGCTCCTACGAGCAGTACTTC. Translating it yields CASSPGRTRSYEQYF. This chain joins TRBV6-5 and TRBJ2-7; no reliable D call. This CDR3 is 15 amino acids long. Germline CDR1 reads MNHEY; CDR2 reads SVGAGI. Trimming cost V 6 bases and J 0 bases, with 15 bases left between them.

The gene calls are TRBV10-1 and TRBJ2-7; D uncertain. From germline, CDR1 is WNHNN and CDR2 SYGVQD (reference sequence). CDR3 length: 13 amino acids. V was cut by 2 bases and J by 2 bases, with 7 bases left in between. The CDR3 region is CASSERPTYEQYF. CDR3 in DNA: TGCGCCAGCAGTGAGCGACCCACCTACGAGCAGTACTTC.